The next 14 T cell receptor beta chains were all read from a single sample in a study of molecular identifiers for immune sequencing clone quantification. Via MiXCR, TCRdb re-called the PCR reads, giving one row per CDR3 protein. There are about 640,000 distinct CDR3 sequences in the sample; roughly 21% occur only once, and around 0.9% lies in the top ten. Sequences were obtained from naive CD8+ T cells from blood, with Jurkat cell RNA spiked in. The sample's subset: FACS-sorted CD8+CD4-CCR7+CD45RA+ naive T cells. Source of these receptors: a human donor in good health. Some libraries in this study had Jurkat cell RNA spiked in.

Turning to this clonotype: This clone may be a read error of a much larger clone one base away. The missing conserved phenylalanine or tryptophan at the end of this CDR3 makes a read error likely. This chain connects TRBV4-1 to TRBJ1-2; 7 nucleotides agree with TRBD1. V dropped 1 base and J dropped 5; count of bases not matched to a gene: 7. The CDR3 runs to 15 residues. CDR1 is MGHRA, CDR2 YSYEKL, per germline. The CDR3 loop is CASSQVRDSFYGYTL. The CDR3 coding sequence is TGCGCCAGCAGCCAAGTAAGGGACAGTTTTTATGGCTACACCCTC.

The rearrangement links TRBV21-1 to TRBJ2-4. TRBV21-1 is flagged as a pseudogene. There are 16 residues in the CDR3. The CDR3 sequence: CASSKSKALSKNIQYF. For the CDR3, the DNA is TGTGCCAGCAGCAAAAGCAAGGCCTTGAGCAAAAACATTCAGTACTTC.

This clonotype was seen repeatedly, ten times or more. This chain uses TRBV7-8 with TRBJ1-5; D gene uncertain. Trimming took 1 base from V and 6 from J, leaving 4 bases between them. The V gene's germline CDR1 is SGHVS and CDR2 FQNEAQ. CDR3 length: 12 amino acids. For the CDR3, the DNA is TGTGCCAGCAGCTTAGATCCTCAGCCCCAGCATTTT. Protein product: CASSLDPQPQHF.

The chain couples TRBV30 to TRBJ2-5; no clear D gene. Trimming cost V 5 bases and J 3 bases, with 4 bases left between them. Germline loops: CDR1 GTSNPN, CDR2 SVGIG (reference sequence). The CDR3 totals 10 residues. In nucleotides, the CDR3 is TGTGCCTGGGTGGAAGAGACCCAGTACTTC. This sequence encodes CAWVEETQYF.

This clonotype came up many times. The rearrangement uses TRBV7-9 and TRBJ2-3; D is ambiguous. Trimming stripped 4 bases from V and 2 bases from J, with 10 bases between. Germline assignment: CDR1 SEHNR and CDR2 FQNEAQ (reference sequence). The CDR3 has 14 residues. In DNA, the CDR3 is TGTGCCAGCAGCTCGGATCTTACCACAGATACGCAGTATTTT. Translation: CASSSDLTTDTQYF.

To note about this clonotype: Being one base from a much bigger clone, this may be a read error. The rearrangement uses TRBV7-9 and TRBJ2-7; D unclear. The CDR3 runs 13 residues. The germline gives CDR1 SEHNR, CDR2 FQNEAQ (reference sequence). V was shortened by 2 bases and J by 6 bases, with 11 bases between the two germline ends. The CDR3 loop is CASSLTPGTEQYF. For the CDR3, the DNA is TGTGCCAGCAGCTTAACCCCGGGCACCGAGCAGTACTTC.

This clonotype was seen repeatedly, ten times or more. The gene calls are TRBV7-9 and TRBJ2-5; D remains unclear. The CDR3 consists of 15 residues. Trimming took 0 bases from V and 1 from J, leaving 9 bases between them. CDR1 is SEHNR and CDR2 is FQNEAQ in the germline V gene (reference sequence). The CDR3 nucleotides are TGTGCCAGCAGCTTAGCCCTCAAGGGCCAAGAGACCCAGTACTTC. It specifies CASSLALKGQETQYF.

This clonotype was detected ten times or more. This chain links TRBV12-3 or TRBV12-4 with TRBJ2-5; 11 bases are shared with TRBD2. The CDR3 is 15 residues long. V lost 6 bases and J lost 4; bases outside the gene matches: 7. The DNA for the CDR3 is TGTGCCAGCAGACCAACTAGCGGGAGAGGAGAGACCCAGTACTTC. Residues: CASRPTSGRGETQYF.

Remarks on this clonotype: A much larger clone differs by one base, so this may be a read error. The V gene is TRBV3-1, the J gene TRBJ2-2, with 11 bases matching TRBD2. This CDR3 region has 16 residues. Germline V gives CDR1 LGHDT, CDR2 YNNKEL (reference sequence). CDR3 coding DNA: TGTGTCAGCAGCCAGGGGACTAGCGGCCCTACCGGGGAGCTGTTTTTT. It translates to CVSSQGTSGPTGELFF.

This clonotype was picked up many times. This chain connects TRBV6-5 to TRBJ2-7, with a weak D call TRBD1 (5 bases). V was cut by 8 bases and J by 6 bases, with 14 bases left in between. Germline-derived CDR1 and CDR2 are MNHEY and SVGAGI. The CDR3 consists of 12 residues. DNA for the CDR3: TGTGCCAGCGGGGTCCAGGGCGGCGAGCAGTACTTC. Its translation: CASGVQGGEQYF.

The V and J genes are TRBV9 and TRBJ2-7, with 7 bases lining up with TRBD1. CDR1 SGDLS and CDR2 YYNGEE come from the germline V gene. V lost 2 bases and J lost 3; bases outside the gene matches: 8. This CDR3 is 15 amino acids long. CDR3 loop: CASSVSGPGGYEQYF. CDR3 in DNA: TGTGCCAGCAGCGTTTCGGGACCAGGGGGCTACGAGCAGTACTTC.

The V gene is TRBV5-6, the J gene TRBJ1-2; D perhaps matches TRBD1 (6 bases). The CDR3 runs to 18 residues. Germline values: CDR1 SGHDT, CDR2 YYEEEE. Trimming pared 4 bases from V and 3 bases from J, leaving 25 bases between. The CDR3 DNA is TGTGCCAGCAGCACATTTGACAGGATATCACCGGACGACTATGGCTACACCTTC. Residues: CASSTFDRISPDDYGYTF.

V and J are TRBV27 and TRBJ2-1, with D perhaps TRBD1 or TRBD2 (6 bases each). Germline V CDR1 and CDR2: MNHEY, SMNVEV (reference sequence). Trimming removed 4 bases at V and 15 bases at J, with 22 bases between. The CDR3 loop spans 14 amino acids. The CDR3 spells CASSSTIGGTGLFF. DNA of the CDR3: TGTGCCAGCAGTTCCACCATCGGGGGCACAGGTTTGTTCTTC.

This clonotype has ten or more counts. V and J are TRBV6-2 or TRBV6-3 and TRBJ2-1, with D unclear. This CDR3 comprises 11 residues. V gave up 5 bases and J gave up 10 bases, with 9 bases separating them. The germline CDR1 and CDR2 sequences are MNHEY and SVGEGT. This chain's CDR3 is CASSTTREQFF. The CDR3 nucleotides read TGTGCCAGCAGTACGACGCGGGAGCAGTTCTTC.